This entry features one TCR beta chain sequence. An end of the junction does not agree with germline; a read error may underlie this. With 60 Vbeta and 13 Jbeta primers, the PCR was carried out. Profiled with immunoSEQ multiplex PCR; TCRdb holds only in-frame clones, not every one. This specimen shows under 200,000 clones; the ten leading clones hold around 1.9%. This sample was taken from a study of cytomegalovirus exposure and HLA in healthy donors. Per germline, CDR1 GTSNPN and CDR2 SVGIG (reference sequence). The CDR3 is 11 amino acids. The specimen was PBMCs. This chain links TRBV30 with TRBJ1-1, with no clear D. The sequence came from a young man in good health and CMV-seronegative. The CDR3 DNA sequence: TGTGCCCGGAGCAGTAACACTGAAGCTTTCTTT. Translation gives CARSSNTEAFF.